These 5 T cell receptor beta chains share one sample of origin, sequenced in a study of T cells in Graves' hyperthyroidism and ophthalmopathy. The investigators amplified TCR beta CDR3 regions from RNA transcripts. HTBI primers were employed in a first-round RT-PCR of the TCR CDR3. Using its own MiXCR run on the multiplex PCR reads, TCRdb lists one record per CDR3 protein. The sample lists approximately 380,000 distinct CDR3 sequences; roughly 18% were seen once. What was sequenced was blood. The receptors originated from a man between 18 and 29 years old with Graves' ophthalmopathy.

The J gene is TRBJ1-2, the V gene TRBV28, with 9 bases fitting TRBD1. The CDR3 has 16 amino acids. Germline assignment: CDR1 MDHEN and CDR2 SYDVKM. V was pared by 5 bases and J by 3 bases, with 10 bases of the junction left unmatched. CDR3: CASSRPGTGSYYGYTF. CDR3 in DNA: TGTGCCAGCAGTCGCCCCGGGACAGGGTCCTACTATGGCTACACCTTC.

The chain is built from TRBV7-2 and TRBJ2-4, with 7 bases that match TRBD1. Germline lookup yields CDR1 SGHTA and CDR2 FQGNSA. V lost 5 bases, J lost 15 bases, and 10 bases stayed unmatched. CDR3 length: 12 amino acids. CDR3 nucleotides: TGTGCCAGCAGCCCCCGACAGGGAATAAGGTACTTC. Residues: CASSPRQGIRYF.

The J gene is TRBJ1-5, the V gene TRBV2; 9 nucleotides align to TRBD1. This CDR3 has 18 amino acids. The germline CDR1 and CDR2 sequences are SNHLY and FYNNEI. V shed 4 bases and J 2 bases; nucleotides not matched to a gene: 12. The CDR3 region has the DNA TGTGCCAGCAGTGGGGGGGATCCGGACAGGGGCGGCAATCAGCCCCAGCATTTT. Its translation is CASSGGDPDRGGNQPQHF. The full variable domain, rest sourced from reference TRBV2 and TRBJ1-5, is EPEVTQTPSHQVTQMGQEVILRCVPISNHLYFYWYRQILGQKVEFLVSFYNNEISEKSEIFDDQFSVERPDGSNFTLKIRSTKLEDSAMYFCASSGGDPDRGGNQPQHFGDGTRLSIL.

This clonotype showed up just a few times. V is TRBV6-1 and J is TRBJ2-1; 10 nucleotides match TRBD1. This CDR3 has 12 residues. The germline CDR1 and CDR2 sequences are MNHNS and SASEGT. V lost 6 bases and J lost 9; bases outside the gene matches: 2. The CDR3 sequence is CASRGQGGEQFF. The CDR3 DNA sequence: TGTGCCAGCAGAGGACAGGGGGGTGAGCAGTTCTTC.

This clonotype was found many times. The V and J genes are TRBV2 and TRBJ2-7, with D unresolved. V was pared by 1 base and J by 1 base, with 14 bases between. Looked up from germline, CDR1 is SNHLY and CDR2 is FYNNEI. The CDR3 is 16 residues long. The CDR3 region is CASSEGAAGNSYEQYF. In DNA, the CDR3 is TGTGCCAGCAGTGAAGGGGCGGCTGGGAATTCCTACGAGCAGTACTTC.